This T cell receptor beta chain was recovered during a study of CD8+ T cells in alopecia areata (dated by TCRdb to the late 2010s). Background for the entire study: Treated patients were enrolled in an open-label pilot trial of oral tofacitinib at 5 to 10 mg twice daily for moderate-to-severe alopecia areata. The RNA source kit depended on sample type: the PAXgene miRNA kit for fixed scalp, the miRNeasy kit for PBMCs, and the RNeasy kit for mouse skin. Patients on tofacitinib were biopsied at baseline and after 4 and 24 weeks of treatment, and several of the patients also had a later scalp biopsy. Tofacitinib was administered for 6 to 18 months, and 6 months of follow-up off drug were then conducted to assess delayed response and recurrence. The SALT score, which quantifies the percentage of affected scalp surface area, was used to measure disease severity in treated patients. Scalp clonality was compared among normal scalp (n=4), patchy alopecia areata scalp (n=8), and alopecia totalis/universalis scalp (n=8). immunoSEQ multiplex PCR using 35 Vbeta forward primers and 13 Jbeta reverse primers was used to amplify TCRbeta CDR3 regions. High-throughput TCRbeta sequencing was used to examine T cell clonal expansion in alopecia areata in both the C3H/HeJ mouse model and human patients. In humans, TCRbeta sequencing was performed on scalp tissue and on sorted CD4+ and CD8+ peripheral blood T cells from healthy controls and from patients with patchy or totalis/universalis alopecia areata.

Based on the germline V gene, the CDR1 and CDR2 sequences are MNHNS and SASEGT. Relative to germline, V is 0 bases shorter and J is 6 bases shorter, with 19 bases between their ends. The CDR3 runs 17 amino acids, cysteine and phenylalanine included. Here the CDR3 DNA is all that survives: 51 bases in frame from base 1. Notes on this clone: Its antigen remains unidentified. One base away there is no much larger clone; base qualities are not given.

The sample's time point label is to be understood as: 4 weeks on oral tofacitinib. The treatment or condition label for this specimen denotes: oral pan-JAK inhibitor, 5-10 mg twice daily. Peripheral blood and lesional scalp punch biopsies were obtained from patients with alopecia areata. After PBMCs were isolated by density centrifugation and stained for CD3, CD4 and CD8, a FACSAria was used to sort CD4+ and CD8+ T cells. General conclusions and limits of the study: The treated cohort was small, with a single nonresponder, so links between baseline CD8+ expansion and response need larger studies. Shared TCR sequences between patients were less evident than in mice, which may be partly attributable to HLA diversity in the patient population. During tofacitinib treatment, many expanded lesional clones stuck around in both scalp and blood, and this persistence may partly explain why relapse happens after treatment is stopped. Scalp clonality and the number of expanded CD8+ clones among the top 100 scalp clones were significantly decreased by tofacitinib. Compared with normal scalp, lesional scalp, particularly in alopecia totalis/universalis, had higher clonality and more expanded CD8+ clones, which suggests antigenic drive. Unlike mouse skin, which is dominated by gammadelta T cells, normal human skin has resident alphabeta T cells that are also sequenced, and this complicates analysis of the scalp TCR repertoire.

Receptor amplification or capture employed the immunoSEQ multiplex PCR assay. For TCR sequencing, RNA was extracted from every sample and reverse transcribed into cDNA to serve as template. First-strand cDNA was synthesized with SuperScript III using a 2:1 mix of oligo-dT and random hexamers. A synthetic immune receptor repertoire was used to gauge amplification bias, and whatever bias remained was removed computationally. In the source study's methods: Raw reads were preprocessed to remove errors, and CDR3 was defined by IMGT conventions from the conserved cysteine to phenylalanine. Clonality was computed as 1 minus the Shannon entropy, with the entropy normalized by log2 of the number of productive unique TCRs. Scalp TCRbeta sequences were cross-referenced with sorted blood CD4 and CD8 repertoires so that the CD4 or CD8 identity of scalp clones could be inferred. TCRdb carries this immuneACCESS record with in-frame sequences only. Its versions omit some clonotypes, under half of them owing to an unresolved V gene in the studies checked, with the rest unexplained. V and J calls and clone size are those listed in that table; D and trimming were worked out from the DNA. The sample table records 200,000 to 250,000 clones; about three fifths of these occur just once. The ten largest clones take up 1.6% of the sample.

In this chain, TRBV6-1 is recombined with TRBJ2-3, with TRBD2 perhaps the D gene, on 5 matching bases. The receptor was isolated from a human donor with alopecia areata. Source: CD4+ T cells sorted from blood, taken at week 4, from a patient treated with tofacitinib. The nucleotides read TGTGCCAGCAGTGAAGCCGTCCCGGGAACCGTGGGGGATACGCAGTATTTT. Translated, this gives CASSEAVPGTVGDTQYF.